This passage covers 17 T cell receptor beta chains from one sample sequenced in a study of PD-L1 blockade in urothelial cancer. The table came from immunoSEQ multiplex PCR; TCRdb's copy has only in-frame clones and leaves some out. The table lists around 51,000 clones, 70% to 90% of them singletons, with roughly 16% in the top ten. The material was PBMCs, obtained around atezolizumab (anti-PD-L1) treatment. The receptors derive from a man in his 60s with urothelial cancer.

CDR3 residues: CASSENVGRGENNEQFF. The CDR3 bases are TGCGCCAGCAGTGAGAACGTGGGGCGGGGGGAAAACAATGAGCAGTTCTTC. This chain joins TRBV10-1 and TRBJ2-1; TRBD2 matches at 8 bases. V dropped 2 bases and J dropped 5; count of bases not matched to a gene: 11. Per germline, CDR1 WNHNN and CDR2 SYGVQD (reference sequence). The CDR3 consists of 17 residues.

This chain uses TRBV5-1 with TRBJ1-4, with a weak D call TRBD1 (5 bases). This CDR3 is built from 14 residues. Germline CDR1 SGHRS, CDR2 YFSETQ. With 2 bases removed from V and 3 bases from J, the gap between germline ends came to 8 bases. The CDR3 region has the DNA TGCGCCAGCAGCTTTGGGGGGGCTAATGAAAAACTGTTTTTT. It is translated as CASSFGGANEKLFF.

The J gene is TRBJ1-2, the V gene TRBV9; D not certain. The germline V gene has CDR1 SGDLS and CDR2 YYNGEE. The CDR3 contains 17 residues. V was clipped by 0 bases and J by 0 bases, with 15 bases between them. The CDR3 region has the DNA TGTGCCAGCAGCGTAGGTCCCAAGGGAGGAGCTAACTATGGCTACACCTTC. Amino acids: CASSVGPKGGANYGYTF.

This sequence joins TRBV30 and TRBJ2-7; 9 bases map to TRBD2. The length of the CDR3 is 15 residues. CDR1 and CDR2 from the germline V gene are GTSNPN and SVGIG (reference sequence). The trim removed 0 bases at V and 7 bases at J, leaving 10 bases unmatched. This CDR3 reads CAWSVRLAGAGEQYF. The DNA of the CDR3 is TGTGCCTGGAGTGTACGGTTAGCGGGAGCGGGAGAGCAGTACTTC.

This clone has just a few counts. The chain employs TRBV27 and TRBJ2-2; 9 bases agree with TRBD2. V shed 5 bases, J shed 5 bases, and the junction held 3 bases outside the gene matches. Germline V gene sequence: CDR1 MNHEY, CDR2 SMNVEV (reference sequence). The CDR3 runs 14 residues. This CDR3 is CASSGTSPTGELFF. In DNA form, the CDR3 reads TGTGCCAGCAGTGGGACTAGCCCAACCGGGGAGCTGTTTTTT.

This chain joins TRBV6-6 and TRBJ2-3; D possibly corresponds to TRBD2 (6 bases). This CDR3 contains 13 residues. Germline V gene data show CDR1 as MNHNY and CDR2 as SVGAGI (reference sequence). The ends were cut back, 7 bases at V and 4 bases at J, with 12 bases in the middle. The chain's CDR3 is CASTTWRADTQYF. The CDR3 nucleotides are TGTGCCAGCACAACATGGAGGGCAGATACGCAGTATTTT.

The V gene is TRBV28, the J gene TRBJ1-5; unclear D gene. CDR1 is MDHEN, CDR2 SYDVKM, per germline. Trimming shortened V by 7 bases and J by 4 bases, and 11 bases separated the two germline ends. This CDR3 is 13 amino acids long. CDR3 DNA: TGTGCCAGCACCCCTCAACGGAATCAGCCCCAGCATTTT. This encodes CASTPQRNQPQHF.

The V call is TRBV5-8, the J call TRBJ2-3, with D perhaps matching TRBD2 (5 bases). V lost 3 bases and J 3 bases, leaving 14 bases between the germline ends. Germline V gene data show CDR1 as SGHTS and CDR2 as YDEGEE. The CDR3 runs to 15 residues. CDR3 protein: CASSSSGSKTDTQYF. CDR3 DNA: TGTGCCAGCAGCTCGAGTGGGAGTAAAACAGATACGCAGTATTTT. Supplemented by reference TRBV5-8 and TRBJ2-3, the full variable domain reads EAGVTQSPTHLIKTRGQQATLRCSPISGHTSVYWYQQALGLGLQFLLWYDEGEERNRGNFPPRFSGRQFPNYSSELNVNALELEDSALYLCASSSSGSKTDTQYFGPGTRLTVL.

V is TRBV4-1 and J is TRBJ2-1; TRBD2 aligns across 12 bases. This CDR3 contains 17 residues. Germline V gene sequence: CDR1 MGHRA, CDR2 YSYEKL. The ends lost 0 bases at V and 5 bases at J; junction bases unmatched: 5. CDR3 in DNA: TGCGCCAGCAGCCAAGATCCGCGACTAGCGGGGGACAATGAGCAGTTCTTC. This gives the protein CASSQDPRLAGDNEQFF.

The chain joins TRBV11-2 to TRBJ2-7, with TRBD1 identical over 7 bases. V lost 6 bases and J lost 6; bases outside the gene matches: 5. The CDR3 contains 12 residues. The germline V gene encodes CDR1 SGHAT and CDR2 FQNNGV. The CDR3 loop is CASRAPGGEQYF. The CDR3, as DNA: TGTGCCAGCAGAGCCCCAGGGGGCGAGCAGTACTTC.

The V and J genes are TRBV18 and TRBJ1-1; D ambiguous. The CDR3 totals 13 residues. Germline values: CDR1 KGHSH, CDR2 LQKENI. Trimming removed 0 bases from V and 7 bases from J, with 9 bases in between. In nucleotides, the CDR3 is TGTGCCAGCTCACCACCGGCGGGTGGTGAAGCTTTCTTT. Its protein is CASSPPAGGEAFF. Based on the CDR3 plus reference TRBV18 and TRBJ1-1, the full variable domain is NAGVMQNPRHLVRRRGQEARLRCSPMKGHSHVYWYRQLPEEGLKFMVYLQKENIIDESGMPKERFSAEFPKEGPSILRIQQVVRGDSAAYFCASSPPAGGEAFFGQGTRLTVV.

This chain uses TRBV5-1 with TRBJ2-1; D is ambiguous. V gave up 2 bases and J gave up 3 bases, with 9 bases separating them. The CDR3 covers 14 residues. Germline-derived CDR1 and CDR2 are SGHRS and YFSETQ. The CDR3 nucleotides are TGCGCCAGCAGCTTCACCGCGGACTACAATGAGCAGTTCTTC. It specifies CASSFTADYNEQFF.

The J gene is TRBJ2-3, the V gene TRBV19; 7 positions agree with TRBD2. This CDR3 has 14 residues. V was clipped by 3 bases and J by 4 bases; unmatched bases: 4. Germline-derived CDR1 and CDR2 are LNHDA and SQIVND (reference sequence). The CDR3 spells CASSMGSGADTQYF. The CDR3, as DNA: TGTGCCAGTAGTATGGGGAGCGGGGCAGATACGCAGTATTTT.

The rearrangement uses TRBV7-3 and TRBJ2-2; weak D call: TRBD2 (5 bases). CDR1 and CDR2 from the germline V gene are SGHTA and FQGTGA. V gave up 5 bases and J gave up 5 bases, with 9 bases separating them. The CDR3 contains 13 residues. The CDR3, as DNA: TGTGCCAGCAGCCCGACGGGGACCGGGGAGCTGTTTTTT. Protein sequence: CASSPTGTGELFF.

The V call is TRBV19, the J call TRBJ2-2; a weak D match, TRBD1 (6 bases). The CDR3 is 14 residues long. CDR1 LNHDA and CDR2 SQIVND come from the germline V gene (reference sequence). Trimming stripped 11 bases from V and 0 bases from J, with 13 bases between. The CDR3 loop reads CAGKQGSNTGELFF. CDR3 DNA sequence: TGTGCCGGAAAACAGGGATCGAACACCGGGGAGCTGTTTTTT.

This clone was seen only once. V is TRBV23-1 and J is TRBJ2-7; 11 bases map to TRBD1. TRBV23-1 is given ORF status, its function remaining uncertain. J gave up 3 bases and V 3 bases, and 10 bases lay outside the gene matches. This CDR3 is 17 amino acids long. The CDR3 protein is CASSHPDWTGGGYEQYF. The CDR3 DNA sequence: TGCGCCAGCAGTCACCCTGACTGGACAGGGGGCGGCTACGAGCAGTACTTC.

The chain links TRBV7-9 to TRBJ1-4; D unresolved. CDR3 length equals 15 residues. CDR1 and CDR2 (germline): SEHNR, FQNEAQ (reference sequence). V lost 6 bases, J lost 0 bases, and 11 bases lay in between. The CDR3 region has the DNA TGTGCCAGCAGGAGAGGGTTTGCAACTAATGAAAAACTGTTTTTT. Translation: CASRRGFATNEKLFF. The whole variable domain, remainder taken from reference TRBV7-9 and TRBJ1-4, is DTGVSQNPRHKITKRGQNVTFRCDPISEHNRLYWYRQTLGQGPEFLTYFQNEAQLEKSRLLSDRFSAERPKGSFSTLEIQRTEQGDSAMYLCASRRGFATNEKLFFGSGTQLSVL.